This T cell receptor (beta chain) stems from a study of T cell changes during pregnancy in multiple sclerosis. The table came from immunoSEQ multiplex PCR; TCRdb's copy has only in-frame clones and leaves some out. This table holds fewer than 65,000 clones, roughly 90% found once. This clone has more than one count but fewer than ten. CDR1 DFQATT and CDR2 SNEGSKA come from the germline V gene (reference sequence). This CDR3 has 11 amino acids. The receptor's source is a female donor with multiple sclerosis, enrolled in a pregnancy study. The rearrangement joins TRBV20-1 to TRBJ1-1, with TRBD1 identical over 9 bases. The source was peripheral blood, collected before pregnancy. Here the CDR3 reads CRTGGSTEAFF. In nucleotides, the CDR3 is TGCAGGACAGGGGGAAGCACTGAAGCTTTCTTT.